Included here is one TCR beta chain sequence, with context. The data stem from a study of blood T cell repertoires in COVID-19. About the research overall: COVID-19 samples, acute and convalescent, were from the United States, Italy and Spain.

The CDR3 is made up of 14 amino acids. Germline V gene sequence: CDR1 KGHSH, CDR2 LQKENI. Trimming cost V 3 bases and J 0 bases, with 8 bases left between them. Original data processing: Amplification with reference gene primers provided the estimates of nucleated cell counts. Measured with immunoSEQ multiplex PCR; TCRdb has only the in-frame clones, and not every one. The DNA was the basis for D and trimming; V, J and clone size are from that table. The sample yields about 400,000 clones, roughly 90% seen once. Sequencing input: PBMCs or T cells enriched from blood (not recorded which). The TCR sequence derives from a woman in her 30s who had recovered from COVID-19. The gene calls are TRBV18 and TRBJ1-1; D might be TRBD1 (5 bases). For the CDR3, the DNA is TGTGCCAGCTCACCTAAGGGGCTGAACACTGAAGCTTTCTTT. This gives the protein CASSPKGLNTEAFF.